This is a list of T cell receptor beta chains from one sample in a study of graft-versus-host responses after intestinal transplantation. The table came from immunoSEQ multiplex PCR; TCRdb's copy has only in-frame clones and leaves some out. The profile shows under 100,000 clones, about 93% of them singletons. Their antigen targets remain unknown. Sample: unstimulated CD8+ T cells sorted from spleen or lymph node cells, taken before transplant. The receptors originated from a human donor who was the organ donor for an intestinal transplant. Each CDR3 is given with its conserved first and last residue. A D gene is named only where the DNA matches it firmly. Clone size is given for some rows only: seen once, a few or many times, or a class if the clone is expanded.

>TRBJ2-2|20|TRBV19|-|once
TGTGCCAGTAGTACCCCGATGGGGCAGGGGCCCTACGCGAACACCGGGGAGCTGTTTTTT
CASSTPMGQGPYANTGELFF
>TRBJ1-1|15|TRBV9|-|-
TGTGCCAGCAGCCCGACGGGGGGGGTGAACACTGAAGCTTTCTTT
CASSPTGGVNTEAFF
>TRBJ1-3|14|TRBV7-9|-|-
TGTGCCAGCAGCCACGGGTCCTCTGGAAACACCATATATTTT
CASSHGSSGNTIYF
>TRBJ1-3|14|TRBV6-5|-|-
TGTGCCAGCAGTAGACAGGTGGCTGGAAACACCATATATTTT
CASSRQVAGNTIYF
>TRBJ2-1|13|TRBV7-3|-|-
TGTGCCAGCAAGGGGGACCAAGGGAATGAGCAGTTCTTC
CASKGDQGNEQFF
>TRBJ2-5|14|TRBV9|TRBD2|-
TGTGCCAGCAGCCCCCCCGGGGGACTAAAGACCCAGTACTTC
CASSPPGGLKTQYF
>TRBJ1-5|13|TRBV9|-|-
TGTGCCAGCAGCGCCGGGGGGGGTCAGCCCCAGCATTTT
CASSAGGGQPQHF
>TRBJ1-6|21|TRBV28|-|-
TGTGCCAGCAGTTTTAGTCTAGGCTGGGTACTAGGTTCCTCCTATAATTCACCCCTCCACTTT
CASSFSLGWVLGSSYNSPLHF
>TRBJ2-3|16|TRBV9|TRBD2|-
TGTGCCAGCAGCCCGCGGCGCGGGAGGGGGGTAGATACGCAGTATTTT
CASSPRRGRGVDTQYF
>TRBJ1-2|12|TRBV6-1|-|-
TGTGCCAGCTACGGCCCCTACTACGGCTACACCTTC
CASYGPYYGYTF
>TRBJ1-2|15|TRBV7-3|TRBD1|-
TGTGCCAGCAGCCAGGGACAGGGAGAGGGCTATTGCTACACCTTC
CASSQGQGEGYCYTF
>TRBJ2-7|15|TRBV18|TRBD1|-
TGTGCCAGCTCACCCCTCGGGACAGTGACCTACGAGCAGTACTTC
CASSPLGTVTYEQYF
>TRBJ1-4|12|TRBV30|-|-
TGTGCCTGGAGTGTGGGCTCTGAAAAACTGTTTTTT
CAWSVGSEKLFF
>TRBJ2-2|13|TRBV6-1|-|-
TGTGCCAGCACCGCGACAGTGCCCGGGGAGCTGTTTTTT
CASTATVPGELFF
>TRBJ1-1|14|TRBV15|-|once
TGTGCCACCAGCAGAGATCATTGGGGACTTGAAGCTTTCTTT
CATSRDHWGLEAFF
>TRBJ2-4|15|TRBV2|-|-
TGTGCCAGCACACGGGTGGGGCGGGCCAAAAACATTCAGTACTTC
CASTRVGRAKNIQYF
>TRBJ2-4|18|TRBV10-3|-|once
TGTGCCATCAGCCCGACCTTTACAGTTTACGAAATCAAAAACATTCAGTACTTC
CAISPTFTVYEIKNIQYF
>TRBJ2-1|14|TRBV6-1|-|-
TGTGCCAGCAGCCAGGCCGGCAGGGTAAGGGAGCAGTTCTTC
CASSQAGRVREQFF
>TRBJ1-1|14|TRBV15|TRBD1|-
TGTGCCACCAGCAGGACAGGGGGAGGCACTGAAGCTTTCTTT
CATSRTGGGTEAFF
>TRBJ1-2|16|TRBV15|TRBD1|-
TGTGCCACCAGCAGAGTGAGGACAGGGGCTAACTATGGCTACACCTTC
CATSRVRTGANYGYTF
>TRBJ1-2|13|TRBV7-8|-|once
TGTGCCAGCAGCCCGGCGGCACTGGGTGGCTACACCTTC
CASSPAALGGYTF
>TRBJ2-2|12|TRBV7-7|-|-
TGTGCTAGCAGCCCAGGGGCCGGGGAGCTGTTTTTT
CASSPGAGELFF
>TRBJ2-1|12|TRBV9|TRBD2|-
TGTGCCAGCAGCCCTCCTGGCGGGGGGCAGTTCTTC
CASSPPGGGQFF
>TRBJ1-4|18|TRBV7-9|-|-
TGTGCCAGCAGCTACAGCCCTACAGGCAAACTGTGGAATGAAAAACTGTTTTTT
CASSYSPTGKLWNEKLFF
>TRBJ2-7|12|TRBV29-1|TRBD2|-
TGCAGCGTTGAGGGACTAGCGGGCGAGCAGTACTTC
CSVEGLAGEQYF
>TRBJ2-5|15|TRBV28|TRBD1|-
TGTGCCAGCAGTTCCATACAGGGACAGGTCGAGACCCAGTACTTC
CASSSIQGQVETQYF
>TRBJ1-1|16|TRBV5-1|-|-
TGCGCCAGCAGCACTAGCCCCGATACGATGAACACTGAAGCTTTCTTT
CASSTSPDTMNTEAFF
>TRBJ1-3|15|TRBV19|-|-
TGTGCCAGTAGTATGGTCCTGAGCTCTGGAAACACCATATATTTT
CASSMVLSSGNTIYF
>TRBJ2-5|14|TRBV6-5|-|-
TGTGCCAGCACATCTACAGGCCCCCAAGAGACCCAGTACTTC
CASTSTGPQETQYF
>TRBJ2-1|14|TRBV6-6|TRBD2|-
TGTGCCAGCAGTAGCGGGAGCCCCTACAATGAGCAGTTCTTC
CASSSGSPYNEQFF
>TRBJ2-4|14|TRBV27|-|-
TGTGCCAGCAGTCCCAGGGGAGCCAAAAACATTCAGTACTTC
CASSPRGAKNIQYF
>TRBJ2-3|18|TRBV7-6|TRBD2|once
TGTGCCAGCAGCCCACCACCCATTCTAGCGGGAGTCACAGATACGCAGTATTTT
CASSPPPILAGVTDTQYF
>TRBJ1-2|15|TRBV4-1|-|-
TGCGCCAGCAGCCAAGATGAAGGAAGCAGGTACGGCTACACCTTC
CASSQDEGSRYGYTF
>TRBJ2-6|15|TRBV6-5|-|-
TGTGCCAGCAGTTTCAGGGTGTCTGGGGCCAACGTCCTGACTTTC
CASSFRVSGANVLTF
>TRBJ2-7|11|TRBV7-9|-|-
TGTGCCAGCTCCTTGGGCCTCGAGCAGTACTTC
CASSLGLEQYF
>TRBJ2-5|14|TRBV6-1|-|-
TGTGCCAGCCGGGACATGGGACTACAAGAGACCCAGTACTTC
CASRDMGLQETQYF
>TRBJ2-7|15|TRBV4-2|-|once
TGTGCCAGCAGCCAAGATCCCAACCCAGCCTACGAGCAGTACTTC
CASSQDPNPAYEQYF
>TRBJ2-7|17|TRBV29-1|TRBD2|-
TGCAGCGTATCCTCCGGGGCTAGCGGGAGTCTCCTCTACGAGCAGTACTTC
CSVSSGASGSLLYEQYF
>TRBJ2-1|15|TRBV29-1|TRBD1|once
TGCAGCGTACGAGGGGGCGGTGGCGTGGTGGATGAGCAGTTCTTC
CSVRGGGGVVDEQFF
>TRBJ2-7|14|TRBV4-2|-|-
TGTGCCAGCAGCCAAGATTCAGGATCCTACGAGCAGTACTTC
CASSQDSGSYEQYF
>TRBJ2-5|15|TRBV5-5|-|-
TGTGCCAGCAGCTGGGGGGGCCGGTACCAAGAGACCCAGTACTTC
CASSWGGRYQETQYF